These 24 T cell receptor beta chains were all obtained from the same sample, sequenced in a study of blood T cells in healthy people across ages. A second about 6 to 12 cycle PCR used barcoded and J-beta primers. One entry per CDR3 protein results from TCRdb running MiXCR on the 5' RACE reads. The data contain around 800,000 distinct CDR3 sequences, about 45% of them singletons. Sequenced: blood. The origin of the receptors is a man older than 75 in good health.

This clonotype occurred a few times. The V gene is TRBV11-2, the J gene TRBJ2-1; D not resolved. The CDR3 contains 13 residues. V dropped 5 bases and J dropped 4 bases, with 9 bases sitting between them. Germline V CDR1 and CDR2: SGHAT, FQNNGV. CDR3 amino acids: CASSATQYNEQFF. CDR3 DNA sequence: TGTGCCAGCAGCGCAACACAGTACAATGAGCAGTTCTTC.

In this sample, this clonotype turned up many times. The gene calls are TRBV20-1 and TRBJ1-5, with 11 bases lining up with TRBD1. The CDR3 extends over 17 amino acids. Germline V lookup: CDR1 DFQATT, CDR2 SNEGSKA (reference sequence). V gave up 2 bases and J gave up 6 bases; unmatched junction bases: 12. The CDR3 nucleotides are TGCAGTGCTAGATTCCACCAATTGGGACAGGGGGTTCAGCCCCAGCATTTT. Protein: CSARFHQLGQGVQPQHF.

A note on this clonotype: A much larger clone differs from this one at a single base, so this may be a read error. The J gene is TRBJ2-3, the V gene TRBV12-3 or TRBV12-4; 7 positions match TRBD1. The CDR3 loop spans 15 amino acids. The CDR3 sequence: CANSSRQGGTDTQYF. The DNA for the CDR3 is TGTGCCAACAGTTCGCGACAGGGAGGCACAGATACGCAGTATTTT.

This clonotype turned up a few times. This sequence joins TRBV7-2 and TRBJ2-5, with a weak D call TRBD2 (5 bases). This CDR3 is 15 amino acids long. Looked up from germline, CDR1 is SGHTA and CDR2 is FQGNSA. V dropped 6 bases and J dropped 0 bases, with 14 bases sitting between them. In DNA form, the CDR3 reads TGTGCCAGCAGTCTAGGAGGCCAAGACCAAGAGACCCAGTACTTC. Its translation is CASSLGGQDQETQYF.

Regarding this clonotype: Germline is not matched at one junction end, which may reflect a read error. The DNA of the CDR3 is TGTGCCTGCAGTTTTTACGGACAGGGGAGGGACGAGCAGTACTTC. Encoded protein: CACSFYGQGRDEQYF. V usage is TRBV27 and J usage is TRBJ2-7, with 9 bases aligning to TRBD1. CDR1 MNHEY and CDR2 SMNVEV come from the germline V gene (reference sequence). The CDR3 has 15 residues.

This rearrangement joins TRBV28 to TRBJ2-7; the D call may be TRBD1 or TRBD2 (5 bases each). Germline-derived CDR1 and CDR2 are MDHEN and SYDVKM. The V and J ends lost 4 bases and 3 bases respectively, with 19 bases between them. The CDR3 is 16 residues long. The CDR3, as DNA: TGTGCCAGCAGTTCTACCCGAAAGGGACCCAGCTACGAGCAGTACTTC. Translation gives CASSSTRKGPSYEQYF.

The V and J genes are TRBV29-1 and TRBJ2-7; 10 nucleotides agree with TRBD1. The CDR3 has 13 amino acids. V shed 4 bases and J 1 base; nucleotides not matched to a gene: 1. Germline assignment: CDR1 SQVTM and CDR2 ANQGSEA. CDR3 nucleotide sequence: TGCAGCGTTGGGGACAGGGGATCCTACGAGCAGTACTTC. It codes for CSVGDRGSYEQYF.

In its sample, this clonotype was seen a few times. The chain combines TRBV7-2 with TRBJ2-5, with D maybe TRBD2 (6 bases). CDR1 is SGHTA and CDR2 is FQGNSA in the germline V gene. The ends were cut back, 5 bases at V and 7 bases at J, with 14 bases in the middle. The CDR3 covers 13 residues. CDR3 protein: CASSAVAAGTQYF. The CDR3 DNA sequence: TGTGCCAGCAGCGCCGTAGCGGCTGGGACCCAGTACTTC.

This clonotype was counted a few times. The rearrangement uses TRBV5-1 and TRBJ2-1; 12 bases map to TRBD2. Germline values: CDR1 SGHRS, CDR2 YFSETQ. The J segment lost 11 bases and the V segment lost 4 bases, leaving 10 bases of the junction unmatched. The CDR3 extends over 15 amino acids. The CDR3 is CASSVWTSGEEKQFF. The CDR3 nucleotides read TGCGCCAGCAGCGTCTGGACTAGCGGGGAGGAGAAGCAGTTCTTC.

This clonotype was counted at least ten times. This chain links TRBV12-3 or TRBV12-4 with TRBJ1-5, with a weak D call TRBD1 (5 bases). V lost 5 bases and J lost 0, with 8 bases in between. The CDR3 length is 14 residues. CDR3 region: CASSLQVSNQPQHF. CDR3 coding DNA: TGTGCCAGCAGTCTACAGGTTAGCAATCAGCCCCAGCATTTT.

This clonotype was detected a few times. The rearrangement links TRBV20-1 to TRBJ2-1; 14 bases line up with TRBD2. CDR1 DFQATT and CDR2 SNEGSKA come from the germline V gene (reference sequence). The CDR3 has 17 residues. The ends lost 1 base at V and 8 bases at J; junction bases unmatched: 10. In nucleotides, the CDR3 is TGCAGTGCTAGAGGAAAACCGGGACTAGCGGGAGTAGATGAGCAGTTCTTC. Protein: CSARGKPGLAGVDEQFF.

The rearrangement joins TRBV7-6 to TRBJ2-6, with a weak D call TRBD1 (6 bases). The CDR3 is 16 residues long. CDR1 is SGHVS, CDR2 FNYEAQ, per germline. Trimming left V 1 base short and J 2 bases short, with 9 bases between. CDR3 DNA sequence: TGTGCCAGCAGCTTAGGGGCAGGGGCTGGGGCCAACGTCCTGACTTTC. Its protein is CASSLGAGAGANVLTF. The full variable domain, with the rest looked up from reference TRBV7-6 and TRBJ2-6, is GAGVSQSPRYKVTKRGQDVALRCDPISGHVSLYWYRQALGQGPEFLTYFNYEAQQDKSGLPNDRFSAERPEGSISTLTIQRTEQRDSAMYRCASSLGAGAGANVLTFGAGSRLTVL.

The chain links TRBV20-1 to TRBJ1-1; possible D gene TRBD1, 5 bases. Trimming stripped 0 bases from V and 0 bases from J, with 8 bases between. The CDR3 runs to 14 residues. Germline CDR1 is DFQATT and CDR2 is SNEGSKA (reference sequence). CDR3 in amino acids: CSAREATVNTEAFF. The DNA for the CDR3 is TGCAGTGCTAGAGAAGCGACAGTGAACACTGAAGCTTTCTTT.

CDR3 sequence: CASSQAGGESYNEQFF. The CDR3 DNA reads TGTGCCAGCAGCCAAGCTGGGGGAGAAAGCTACAATGAGCAGTTCTTC. The chain is built from TRBV4-2 and TRBJ2-1, with D possibly called TRBD1 or TRBD2 (5 bases each). There are 16 residues in the CDR3. Trimming cost V 1 base and J 3 bases, with 13 bases left between them. Germline CDR1 LGHNA, CDR2 YNFKEQ.

The chain combines TRBV14 with TRBJ2-1; TRBD2 matches at 7 bases. CDR1 is SGHDN, CDR2 FVKESK, per germline. The CDR3 consists of 18 residues. V lost 4 bases and J lost 7; bases outside the gene matches: 19. The CDR3 is CASSLWGGSGGRRNEQFF. Here the CDR3 DNA reads TGTGCCAGCAGCCTATGGGGGGGGTCAGGAGGGAGGCGGAATGAGCAGTTCTTC.

V is TRBV20-1 and J is TRBJ1-6, with a possible D match to TRBD1 (5 bases). CDR1 is DFQATT, CDR2 SNEGSKA, per germline (reference sequence). The CDR3 extends over 15 amino acids. Trimming took off 5 bases at V and 2 bases at J, with 13 bases between the two ends. DNA for the CDR3: TGCAGTGCTTGTGACACAGGAGCCTATAATTCACCCCTCCACTTT. Amino acid sequence: CSACDTGAYNSPLHF.

The chain joins TRBV5-1 to TRBJ2-3; no definite D call. The V end lost 0 bases, the J end lost 1 base, and 9 bases lay between the germline ends. CDR3 size: 15 residues. Germline V gene data show CDR1 as SGHRS and CDR2 as YFSETQ. This CDR3 is CASSLDADRTDTQYF. The CDR3, as DNA: TGCGCCAGCAGCTTGGATGCTGACCGCACAGATACGCAGTATTTT.

The chain recombines TRBV7-3 with TRBJ2-3, with 9 bases identical to TRBD2. The CDR3 runs to 16 residues. Germline CDR1 reads SGHTA; CDR2 reads FQGTGA. J gave up 4 bases and V 5 bases, and 10 bases lay outside the gene matches. The CDR3 region is CASSLPAGGGPDTQYF. As DNA, the CDR3 is TGTGCCAGCAGCCTCCCGGCGGGAGGGGGACCAGATACGCAGTATTTT.

This clonotype was seen many times. This sequence joins TRBV29-1 and TRBJ2-7; TRBD2 matches 8 bases. The CDR3 covers 13 residues. V lost 7 bases, J lost 4 bases, and 9 bases stayed unmatched. Germline V gene data show CDR1 as SQVTM and CDR2 as ANQGSEA. In DNA form, the CDR3 reads TGCAGCGCCGAAGGCACTAGCGGTTACGAGCAGTACTTC. Encoded protein: CSAEGTSGYEQYF.

V gene TRBV7-8 combines with J gene TRBJ1-1; D remains unclear. The germline CDR1 and CDR2 sequences are SGHVS and FQNEAQ. The CDR3 is 15 residues long. The germline V and J ends were trimmed by 2 bases and 2 bases, with 12 bases remaining between them. The CDR3 reads CASSLTYTVNTEAFF. CDR3 coding DNA: TGTGCCAGCAGCTTAACCTACACGGTTAACACTGAAGCTTTCTTT.

This clonotype has a handful of counts. The rearrangement uses TRBV5-1 and TRBJ2-5; TRBD2 matches at 12 bases. This CDR3 has 15 amino acids. The J segment lost 6 bases and the V segment lost 4 bases, leaving 7 bases of the junction unmatched. Germline CDR1 is SGHRS and CDR2 is YFSETQ. The CDR3 reads CASSPTSGSLKTQYF. The CDR3 DNA is TGCGCCAGCAGCCCGACTAGCGGGAGCTTAAAGACCCAGTACTTC.

This clonotype was seen once. The junction departs from the called germline gene at one end, perhaps through a read error. The chain couples TRBV10-3 to TRBJ2-3, with 9 bases matching TRBD2. The CDR3 covers 15 residues. The V gene's germline CDR1 is ENHRY and CDR2 SYGVKD. The CDR3 region is CSIRPGLATTDTQYF. The CDR3 DNA is TGTTCCATTAGACCCGGACTAGCGACGACAGATACGCAGTATTTT.

The J gene is TRBJ2-3, the V gene TRBV12-3 or TRBV12-4; TRBD2 is a possible D gene (6 bases). The CDR3 is 15 amino acids. Trimming left V 3 bases short and J 1 base short, with 11 bases between. The CDR3 nucleotides are TGTGCCAGCAGTTTCCGGGAGTCGGGCACAGATACGCAGTATTTT. It codes for CASSFRESGTDTQYF.

V and J are TRBV28 and TRBJ2-1; TRBD1 matches at 8 bases. Germline lookup yields CDR1 MDHEN and CDR2 SYDVKM. The CDR3 runs to 17 residues. Trimming at V came to 7 bases and at J to 0 bases, leaving 11 bases not matched to a gene. CDR3 sequence reads: CASTKTGATSSYNEQFF. The CDR3 DNA reads TGTGCCAGCACTAAGACAGGGGCCACGAGCTCCTACAATGAGCAGTTCTTC.